This TCR delta chain was obtained from a study of γδ T cells in repeated Plasmodium falciparum infection (TCRdb year 2021). Context from the whole study: In the natural-infection arm, Malian children exposed to intense seasonal malaria transmission were enrolled and compared against age and gender matched Australian children. Four controlled human malaria infections were administered to a few malaria-naive U.S. adults over about 630 days by bites from P. falciparum NF54-infected Anopheles stephensi mosquitoes. Controlled-infection subjects were sampled at baseline, immediately before selected infections, and 21 days after each infection. Malian gammadelta TCR repertoires were analysed cross-sectionally in periods with no transmission and longitudinally across episodes of acute febrile malaria. In the study, the shaping of the human gammadelta T cell repertoire by repeated Plasmodium falciparum infection was examined using natural infection in Mali and controlled human malaria infection.

What the study reported, not specific to this receptor: Generalizability was limited because the Malian cohort was drawn from a small rural village of predominantly one ethnic group. A highly stable polyclonal repertoire over time and infection, with many inter-individual overlapping TCRgamma sequences, was shown by Vgamma9/Vdelta2+ TCR repertoires. The controlled-infection cohort was small, limiting analysis of inter-individual variability in gammadelta T cell responses. Compared with Australian children, Malian children appeared to have Vdelta2-negative gammadelta TCR repertoires that were more clonally expanded, less diverse and less shared. In Vdelta2-negative, largely Vdelta1+, gammadelta TCR repertoires, repeated controlled infections appeared to drive waves of new clonotype selection.

For bulk TCR repertoire analysis, Vgamma9/Vdelta2+ and Vdelta2-negative gammadelta T cell populations were flow-sorted out of peripheral blood mononuclear cells. The germline V gene provides CDR1 TSWWSYY and CDR2 QGS. The CDR3, cysteine through phenylalanine, is 23 amino acids long. This entry keeps only the CDR3 DNA: 69 bases, framed from base 1. Library preparation used multiplex PCR. TCRdb lists the instrument as Illumina MiSeq. From each sorted gammadelta T cell sample, both TCR gamma (TRG) and TCR delta (TRD) chains were sequenced. Processing in the source paper ran as follows. Repertoire analyses included clonotype tree plots, accumulated frequency of the top 20 clonotypes, diversity index (DI) and D75 metrics. TCRdb called clones from the public reads with CATT, and repeated DNA sequences were later combined into one row. TCRdb's processing, not the authors', yielded these V and J calls. This sample holds more than 45,000 delta-chain clones; over 1.5% were observed only once. The top ten hold about 15% of the sample.

Regarding this clone: Its target antigen remains unknown. The protein that TCRdb holds for this DNA derives from a much larger clone and differs from the translated DNA at residue 3, which likely indicates a read error; the protein shown here is translated from the DNA.

The rearranged chain carries TRDV1 and TRDJ1; TRDD3 lines up with 11 middle nucleotides. Matching the DNA to germline supplied the J gene, which TCRdb does not give. The sample taken for sequencing was gamma-delta T cells from blood. The receptor's source is a pool of human donors (malaria-infected and uninfected, not separated). CDR3 sequence: CAPGKRAFHPYWGIFPYTDKLIF. The DNA is TGTGCTCCTGGGAAGAGGGCCTTCCACCCTTACTGGGGGATATTTCCGTACACCGATAAACTCATCTTT.